This TCR beta chain was found in a study of T cells in localized non-small cell lung cancer. Study-wide results and limits: Paired adjacent lung recovered a median around 52 of the top 100 tumor clones. Sequencing, confined to only one tumor region, leaves heterogeneity possible. Uninvolved adjacent lung showed peak T cell clonality, exceeding tumor.

Assay used: immunoSEQ multiplex PCR; TCRdb lists only in-frame clones, some missing. Of 41,000 or so clones listed, approximately 86% are singletons. Details on this clone: The antigen is not known.

The CDR3 extends over 13 amino acids. The V and J ends lost 3 bases and 0 bases respectively, with 5 bases between them. Germline V gene sequence: CDR1 LNHDA, CDR2 SQIVND (reference sequence). The sample consisted of peripheral blood, taken before any cancer treatment. The V call is TRBV19, the J call TRBJ1-2; D ambiguous. The TCR originated in a woman aged 18 to 50 with stage III lung adenocarcinoma. This chain's CDR3 is CASSISSNYGYTF. The CDR3 coding sequence is TGTGCCAGTAGTATTTCCTCTAACTATGGCTACACCTTC.